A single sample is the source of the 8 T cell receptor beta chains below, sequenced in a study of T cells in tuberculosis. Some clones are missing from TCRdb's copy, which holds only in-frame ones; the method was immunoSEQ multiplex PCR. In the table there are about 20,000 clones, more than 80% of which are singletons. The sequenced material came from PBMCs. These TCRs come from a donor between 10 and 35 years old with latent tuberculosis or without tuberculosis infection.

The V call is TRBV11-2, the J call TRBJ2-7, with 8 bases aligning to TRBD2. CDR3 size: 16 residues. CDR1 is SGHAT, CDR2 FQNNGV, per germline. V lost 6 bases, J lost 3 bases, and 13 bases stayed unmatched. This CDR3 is CASRTLRGGAFYEQYF. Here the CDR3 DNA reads TGTGCCAGCAGGACCCTCCGGGGGGGGGCCTTCTACGAGCAGTACTTC.

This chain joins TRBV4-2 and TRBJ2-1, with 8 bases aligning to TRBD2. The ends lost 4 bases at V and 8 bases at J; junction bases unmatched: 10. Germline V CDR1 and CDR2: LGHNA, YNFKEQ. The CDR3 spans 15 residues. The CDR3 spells CASSPGGEVHYEQFF. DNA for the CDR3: TGTGCCAGCAGCCCGGGGGGGGAAGTACACTATGAGCAGTTCTTC.

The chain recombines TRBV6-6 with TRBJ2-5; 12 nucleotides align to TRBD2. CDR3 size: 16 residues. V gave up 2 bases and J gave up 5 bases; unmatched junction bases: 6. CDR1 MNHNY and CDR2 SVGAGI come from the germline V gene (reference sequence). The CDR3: CASSYLGLAGMETQYF. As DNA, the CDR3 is TGTGCCAGCAGTTACCTTGGACTAGCGGGGATGGAGACCCAGTACTTC.

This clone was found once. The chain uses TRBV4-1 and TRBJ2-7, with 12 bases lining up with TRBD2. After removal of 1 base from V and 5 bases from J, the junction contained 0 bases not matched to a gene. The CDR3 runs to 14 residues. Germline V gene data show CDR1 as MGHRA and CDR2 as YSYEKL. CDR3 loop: CASSQGLAGDEQYF. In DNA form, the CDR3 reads TGCGCCAGCAGCCAAGGACTAGCGGGGGACGAGCAGTACTTC.

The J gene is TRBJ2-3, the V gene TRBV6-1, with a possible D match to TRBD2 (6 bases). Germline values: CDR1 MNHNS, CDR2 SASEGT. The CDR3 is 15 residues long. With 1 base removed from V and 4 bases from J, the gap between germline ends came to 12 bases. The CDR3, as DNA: TGTGCCAGCAGTGAAGAGGAGGGAAAGGCAGATACGCAGTATTTT. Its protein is CASSEEEGKADTQYF.

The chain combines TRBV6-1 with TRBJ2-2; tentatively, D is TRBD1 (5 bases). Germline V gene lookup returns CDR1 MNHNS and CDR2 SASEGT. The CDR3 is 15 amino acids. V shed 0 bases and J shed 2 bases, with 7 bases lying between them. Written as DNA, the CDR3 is TGTGCCAGCAGTGAAGCAGGGGCCAACACCGGGGAGCTGTTTTTT. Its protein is CASSEAGANTGELFF.

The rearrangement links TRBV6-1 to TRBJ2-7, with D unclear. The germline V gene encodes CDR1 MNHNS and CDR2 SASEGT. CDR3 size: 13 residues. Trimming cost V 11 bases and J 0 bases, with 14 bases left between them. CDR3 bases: TGTGCCGGTCTGGCCCCCTTCTCCTACGAGCAGTACTTC. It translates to CAGLAPFSYEQYF.

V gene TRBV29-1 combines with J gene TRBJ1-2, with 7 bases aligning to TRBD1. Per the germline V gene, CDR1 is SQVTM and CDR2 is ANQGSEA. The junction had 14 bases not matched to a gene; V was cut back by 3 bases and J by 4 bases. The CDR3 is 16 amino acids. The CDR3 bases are TGCAGCGTTGAGGGGCAGGGGGTTGGCCCCAGCTATGGCTACACCTTC. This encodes CSVEGQGVGPSYGYTF.